A single sample gave rise to the 24 T cell receptor beta chains below, sequenced in a study of T cells in Graves' hyperthyroidism and ophthalmopathy. TCR beta CDR3 regions were amplified from RNA. The HTBI primer set served for first-round RT-PCR of the TCR CDR3. Each CDR3 protein gets one entry after TCRdb re-called the multiplex PCR reads with MiXCR. This sample yields some 490,000 distinct CDR3 sequences, of which 15% to 20% are seen a single time; about 29% belongs to the top ten. The sample taken for sequencing was blood. The source is a woman aged 25-40 years with Graves' ophthalmopathy.

The V gene is TRBV28, the J gene TRBJ1-2; D is possibly TRBD1 (5 bases). The CDR3 runs 12 residues. Trimming took off 9 bases at V and 7 bases at J, with 15 bases between the two ends. Germline CDR1 MDHEN, CDR2 SYDVKM. For the CDR3, the DNA is TGTGCCAGTAGTGCGGGGGTCGGTGGCTACACCTTC. Its protein is CASSAGVGGYTF.

Ten or more counts support this clonotype. CDR3 protein: CASSLEAGVYEQYF. Here the CDR3 DNA reads TGCGCCAGCAGCTTGGAGGCAGGCGTCTACGAGCAGTACTTC. This chain joins TRBV5-1 and TRBJ2-7; no reliable D call. Between the trimmed V and J ends, which lost 0 bases and 3 bases, there was a span of 10 bases. The CDR3 runs 14 residues. CDR1 is SGHRS and CDR2 is YFSETQ in the germline V gene.

This clonotype was counted ten times or more. CDR3 bases: TGTGCCAGCAGTTTCAGAGGACCGATTAAAGAGACCCAGTACTTC. Its protein product is CASSFRGPIKETQYF. The chain has TRBV28 and TRBJ2-5; D not resolved. The CDR3 sequence is 15 residues long. Deletions cut 3 bases from V and 3 bases from J, with 14 bases between. Germline V gene data show CDR1 as MDHEN and CDR2 as SYDVKM.

This clonotype came up many times. This chain uses TRBV27 with TRBJ1-2; no firm D call. Trimming took 6 bases from V and 4 from J, leaving 12 bases between them. In germline, CDR1 is MNHEY, CDR2 SMNVEV (reference sequence). The CDR3 is made up of 13 amino acids. CDR3 sequence (DNA): TGTGCCAGCAGCCTGAGTCCTCTCTATGGCTACACCTTC. Translating it yields CASSLSPLYGYTF.

A remark on this clonotype: The junction departs from the called germline gene at one end, perhaps through a read error. The chain combines TRBV6-1 with TRBJ2-2; D possibly matches TRBD1 or TRBD2 (5 bases each). Germline CDR1 is MNHNS and CDR2 is SASEGT. This CDR3 is 14 amino acids long. Here the CDR3 DNA reads TGTGTCAGCAGTATCCGGGACAACACCGGGGAGCTGTTTTTT. Its translation is CVSSIRDNTGELFF.

The sample holds many counts of this clonotype. The chain recombines TRBV5-1 with TRBJ2-6; TRBD1 agrees at 12 bases. The CDR3 loop spans 18 amino acids. Trimming at V came to 1 base and at J to 3 bases, leaving 5 bases not matched to a gene. Per the germline V gene, CDR1 is SGHRS and CDR2 is YFSETQ. The DNA for the CDR3 is TGCGCCAGCAGCTTGATGGGACAGGGGGCCGGTGGGGCCAACGTCCTGACTTTC. Translated: CASSLMGQGAGGANVLTF. Using reference TRBV5-1 and TRBJ2-6 for the parts outside the CDR3, the full variable domain is KAGVTQTPRYLIKTRGQQVTLSCSPISGHRSVSWYQQTPGQGLQFLFEYFSETQRNKGNFPGRFSGRQFSNSRSEMNVSTLELGDSALYLCASSLMGQGAGGANVLTFGAGSRLTVL.

This sequence joins TRBV5-6 and TRBJ2-3; maybe TRBD2 (6 bases). The germline gives CDR1 SGHDT, CDR2 YYEEEE. The CDR3 runs 17 residues. V lost 0 bases and J 1 base, leaving 15 bases between the germline ends. For the CDR3, the DNA is TGTGCCAGCAGCTTGGCCCCAGCGGGTGCTGGCACAGATACGCAGTATTTT. Translated, it gives CASSLAPAGAGTDTQYF.

This chain uses TRBV13 with TRBJ1-4, with 9 bases fitting TRBD1. This CDR3 is 15 amino acids long. The germline V gene encodes CDR1 PRHDT and CDR2 FYEKMQ (reference sequence). V shed 3 bases and J 7 bases; nucleotides not matched to a gene: 6. CDR3 nucleotide sequence: TGTGCCAGCAGCTTCTGGGGACAGGGAAGTGAAAAACTGTTTTTT. Translating gives CASSFWGQGSEKLFF.

This clonotype was counted at least ten times. The chain's CDR3 is CASSLDRGQRTDTQYF. In DNA, the CDR3 is TGTGCCAGCAGCTTGGATAGGGGGCAGAGGACAGATACGCAGTATTTT. V is TRBV5-8 and J is TRBJ2-3; TRBD1 aligns across 7 bases. The CDR3 consists of 16 residues. CDR1 is SGHTS, CDR2 YDEGEE, per germline. V was pared by 0 bases and J by 3 bases, with 7 bases of the junction left unmatched.

In this sample, this clonotype turned up many times. The chain combines TRBV2 with TRBJ2-2, with D possibly matching TRBD2 (6 bases). The V end was cut by 2 bases, the J end by 3 bases, with 13 bases between. CDR3 length: 16 residues. The V gene's germline CDR1 is SNHLY and CDR2 FYNNEI. This CDR3 is CASSEWRDLHTGELFF. CDR3 DNA sequence: TGTGCCAGCAGTGAATGGAGGGATCTTCACACCGGGGAGCTGTTTTTT.

The V and J genes are TRBV7-8 and TRBJ1-2; D gene uncertain. The germline V and J ends were trimmed by 3 bases and 4 bases, with 6 bases remaining between them. CDR1 SGHVS and CDR2 FQNEAQ come from the germline V gene. The CDR3 consists of 12 residues. The CDR3 spells CASSLNSYGYTF. In DNA, the CDR3 is TGTGCCAGCAGCTTGAACAGCTATGGCTACACCTTC.

This clonotype showed up many times. The CDR3 protein is CSARASGTSGPASSYNEQFF. In DNA form, the CDR3 reads TGCAGTGCTAGAGCCTCTGGGACTAGCGGGCCTGCTAGCTCCTACAATGAGCAGTTCTTC. The V gene is TRBV20-1, the J gene TRBJ2-1, with 12 positions matching TRBD2. The CDR3 has 20 amino acids. After removal of 1 base from V and 0 bases from J, the junction contained 13 bases not matched to a gene. CDR1 and CDR2 from the germline V gene are DFQATT and SNEGSKA (reference sequence).

The chain recombines TRBV19 with TRBJ1-6; a possible D gene is TRBD1 (6 bases). V gave up 3 bases and J gave up 5 bases, with 14 bases separating them. The CDR3 runs 16 residues. The V gene's germline CDR1 is LNHDA and CDR2 SQIVND (reference sequence). CDR3 coding DNA: TGTGCCAGTAGTATCGGCAGGGGCGCGGATAATTCACCCCTCCACTTT. Translating gives CASSIGRGADNSPLHF.

This clonotype was seen at least ten times. The chain combines TRBV20-1 with TRBJ1-5; TRBD1 matches 9 bases. V trimming: 0 bases; J trimming: 4 bases; junction bases outside the gene matches: 4. The V gene's germline CDR1 is DFQATT and CDR2 SNEGSKA (reference sequence). This CDR3 is built from 15 residues. The CDR3 nucleotides are TGCAGTGCTAGAGATCTAGGGACAGGGAATCAGCCCCAGCATTTT. This sequence encodes CSARDLGTGNQPQHF.

This clonotype was seen more than once but under ten times. The V and J genes are TRBV3-1 and TRBJ2-7, with 7 bases matching TRBD1. The V gene's germline CDR1 is LGHDT and CDR2 YNNKEL (reference sequence). The length of the CDR3 is 16 residues. Trimming cost V 0 bases and J 1 base; bases outside gene matches: 6. CDR3 amino acids: CASSQEGTDGSYEQYF. The CDR3 DNA is TGTGCCAGCAGCCAAGAAGGGACAGATGGATCCTACGAGCAGTACTTC.

CDR3 nucleotides: TGTGCCAGCAGTGAAAAAGCGGGCCATGAAAATGAGCAGTTCTTC. Its protein is CASSEKAGHENEQFF. The chain joins TRBV25-1 to TRBJ2-1, with a weak D call TRBD2 (6 bases). Germline V lookup: CDR1 MGHDK, CDR2 SYGVNS. V lost 2 bases, J lost 7 bases, and 15 bases lay in between. The CDR3 is 15 amino acids.

Details on this clonotype: The junction shows a germline mismatch at one end, possibly a read error. The V gene is TRBV11-2, the J gene TRBJ2-1; 14 nucleotides line up with TRBD2. Germline CDR1 is SGHAT and CDR2 is FQNNGV. This CDR3 comprises 17 residues. The CDR3 nucleotides are TGTGCCAGCAGCGCCCGACTAGCGGGAGGGCCCTACAATAAGCAGTTCTTC. Its protein product is CASSARLAGGPYNKQFF.

The rearrangement joins TRBV7-6 to TRBJ2-2; no clear D. Germline CDR1 reads SGHVS; CDR2 reads FNYEAQ. V gave up 4 bases and J gave up 6 bases, with 15 bases separating them. The length of the CDR3 is 15 residues. The CDR3 DNA sequence: TGTGCCAGCAGCTCATTTATTGGTGGGGCCGGGGAGCTGTTTTTT. This gives the protein CASSSFIGGAGELFF. The complete variable domain, with remaining parts taken from reference TRBV7-6 and TRBJ2-2, reads GAGVSQSPRYKVTKRGQDVALRCDPISGHVSLYWYRQALGQGPEFLTYFNYEAQQDKSGLPNDRFSAERPEGSISTLTIQRTEQRDSAMYRCASSSFIGGAGELFFGEGSRLTVL.

This clonotype is a singleton in its sample. The chain joins TRBV28 to TRBJ2-1; possibly TRBD2 for D (7 bases). Germline V CDR1 and CDR2: MDHEN, SYDVKM. This CDR3 comprises 14 residues. Trimming removed 7 bases at V and 8 bases at J, with 18 bases between. The CDR3 coding sequence is TGTGCCAGCACCCAATTCGGGGGGCTCGATGAGCAGTTCTTC. Encoded protein: CASTQFGGLDEQFF. Together with reference TRBV28 and TRBJ2-1, the CDR3 gives the full variable domain: DVKVTQSSRYLVKRTGEKVFLECVQDMDHENMFWYRQDPGLGLRLIYFSYDVKMKEKGDIPEGYSVSREKKERFSLILESASTNQTSMYLCASTQFGGLDEQFFGPGTRLTVL.

This clonotype showed up many times. V and J are TRBV7-9 and TRBJ1-5; no firm D call. Germline V CDR1 and CDR2: SEHNR, FQNEAQ (reference sequence). This CDR3 spans 13 amino acids. With 1 base removed from V and 5 bases from J, the gap between germline ends came to 6 bases. CDR3 region: CASSLGGDQPQHF. CDR3 nucleotide sequence: TGTGCCAGCAGCTTAGGGGGAGATCAGCCCCAGCATTTT. Full variable domain (outside the CDR3, taken from reference TRBV7-9 and TRBJ1-5): DTGVSQNPRHKITKRGQNVTFRCDPISEHNRLYWYRQTLGQGPEFLTYFQNEAQLEKSRLLSDRFSAERPKGSFSTLEIQRTEQGDSAMYLCASSLGGDQPQHFGDGTRLSIL.

This clonotype has a count of ten or more. The J gene is TRBJ2-7, the V gene TRBV30; 13 nucleotides match TRBD2. The V and J ends lost 4 bases and 3 bases, in that order; junction bases with no gene match: 3. This CDR3 region has 14 residues. Germline V gene data show CDR1 as GTSNPN and CDR2 as SVGIG (reference sequence). CDR3 region: CAWKGTSGNYEQYF. CDR3 sequence (DNA): TGTGCCTGGAAGGGGACTAGCGGGAACTACGAGCAGTACTTC. The whole variable domain, filled in from reference TRBV30 and TRBJ2-7, reads SQTIHQWPATLVQPVGSPLSLECTVEGTSNPNLYWYRQAAGRGLQLLFYSVGIGQISSEVPQNLSASRPQDRQFILSSKKLLLSDSGFYLCAWKGTSGNYEQYFGPGTRLTVT.

The gene calls are TRBV3-1 and TRBJ1-3; a possible D gene is TRBD1 (5 bases). The germline CDR1 and CDR2 sequences are LGHDT and YNNKEL (reference sequence). The CDR3 runs to 11 residues. Trimming took off 5 bases at V and 11 bases at J, with 10 bases between the two ends. The CDR3 spells CASSTFRAIYF. DNA of the CDR3: TGTGCCAGCAGCACTTTCAGGGCCATATATTTT.

This clonotype showed up many times. V and J are TRBV7-9 and TRBJ2-3; no clear D gene. Trimming shortened V by 2 bases and J by 6 bases, and 9 bases separated the two germline ends. The germline gives CDR1 SEHNR, CDR2 FQNEAQ (reference sequence). The CDR3 sequence is 13 residues long. The CDR3 loop reads CASSLLPADTQYF. CDR3 nucleotide sequence: TGTGCCAGCAGCTTATTACCCGCTGATACGCAGTATTTT.

The chain combines TRBV7-8 with TRBJ1-6; 9 nucleotides agree with TRBD1. The germline gives CDR1 SGHVS, CDR2 FQNEAQ. CDR3 size: 14 residues. V lost 5 bases, J lost 10 bases, and 6 bases stayed unmatched. CDR3 residues: CASSPWTGESPLHF. In nucleotides, the CDR3 is TGTGCCAGCAGCCCGTGGACAGGGGAATCACCCCTCCACTTT.